The T cell receptor beta chain under discussion was sequenced for a study of cytomegalovirus exposure and HLA in healthy donors. Trimming left V 0 bases short and J 4 bases short, with 13 bases between. This CDR3 has 16 residues. CDR1 SGHDN and CDR2 FVKESK come from the germline V gene. About this clone: Its antigen is not identified.

Primers included in the PCR were 60 Vbeta and 13 Jbeta primers. Sequencing used immunoSEQ multiplex PCR; TCRdb keeps in-frame clones, though not all of them. The repertoire table contains over 45,000 clones. Study outcomes and limitations: A prior analysis recorded that most TCR beta V segments were productive about 87% or about 30% of the time.

The material sequenced was PBMCs. The V and J genes are TRBV14 and TRBJ1-3; TRBD1 is a possible D gene (6 bases). The TCR comes from a woman aged 40 to 50 in good health and CMV-seronegative. The CDR3 DNA sequence: TGTGCCAGCAGCCAAGATCTGGGCGACAGGGGAAACACCATATATTTT. This gives the protein CASSQDLGDRGNTIYF.